This T cell receptor (beta chain) was documented in a study of CD8+ T cells in alopecia areata. A note on this clone: What it binds is unknown.

As to treatment: oral pan-JAK inhibitor, 5-10 mg twice daily. General study results and limits: For patients receiving tofacitinib, scalp clonality and expanded CD8+ clones among the top 100 significantly decreased. The treated group had a single nonresponder, limiting CD8+ expansion-response conclusions. Clonality in lesional scalp, especially alopecia totalis/universalis, exceeded that of normal scalp.

V trimming: 0 bases; J trimming: 3 bases; junction bases outside the gene matches: 8. The CDR3 has 17 amino acids. CDR1 and CDR2 (germline): LGHNA, YSLEER. RNA extraction was followed by reverse transcription into cDNA, which acted as the sequencing template. Clones were sequenced by immunoSEQ multiplex PCR, and TCRdb holds only the in-frame ones, with some missing. The sample consists of more than 110,000 clones, roughly 82% of them appearing once. The chain uses TRBV4-3 and TRBJ2-7; 10 bases are a match to TRBD2. This sample comprised CD8+ T cells sorted from blood, obtained at week 4, from a patient treated with tofacitinib. This clonotype originated in a human donor with alopecia areata. CDR3 nucleotides: TGCGCCAGCAGCCAAGAATGGAGCGGGGGGGCCCTCTACGAGCAGTACTTC. Protein product: CASSQEWSGGALYEQYF.